These 5 T cell receptor beta chains share one sample of origin, sequenced in a study of T cell changes during pregnancy in multiple sclerosis. The table came from immunoSEQ multiplex PCR; TCRdb's copy has only in-frame clones and leaves some out. The sample has about 100,000 clones, roughly 90% seen once. Sequencing was performed on peripheral blood, taken after pregnancy. The receptors were gathered from a female donor with multiple sclerosis, enrolled in a pregnancy study.

This chain joins TRBV7-6 and TRBJ1-3, with 10 bases matching TRBD1. CDR1 is SGHVS and CDR2 is FNYEAQ in the germline V gene. V lost 3 bases, J lost 2 bases, and 4 bases stayed unmatched. The CDR3 is 16 residues long. The CDR3 protein is CASSFRQGATGNTIYF. In DNA form, the CDR3 reads TGTGCCAGCAGCTTTCGACAGGGGGCAACTGGAAACACCATATATTTT. The full variable domain, with the rest looked up from reference TRBV7-6 and TRBJ1-3, is GAGVSQSPRYKVTKRGQDVALRCDPISGHVSLYWYRQALGQGPEFLTYFNYEAQQDKSGLPNDRFSAERPEGSISTLTIQRTEQRDSAMYRCASSFRQGATGNTIYFGEGSWLTVV.

The genes are TRBV6-6 and TRBJ2-1; a possible D gene is TRBD1 (7 bases). CDR3 size: 14 residues. V dropped 7 bases and J dropped 9 bases, with 19 bases sitting between them. Germline lookup yields CDR1 MNHNY and CDR2 SVGAGI (reference sequence). The CDR3 loop is CASTPGTGEAEQFF. CDR3 in DNA: TGTGCCAGCACCCCGGGTACAGGGGAGGCTGAGCAGTTCTTC.

Only one count was recorded for this clone. The rearrangement links TRBV5-8 to TRBJ1-2; unclear D gene. Trimming removed 0 bases at V and 8 bases at J, with 17 bases between. CDR1 is SGHTS and CDR2 is YDEGEE in the germline V gene. The length of the CDR3 is 15 residues. The CDR3 DNA reads TGTGCCAGCAGCTTGGGGCTGGGGTGGAGGCTGGGCTACACCTTC. Translated: CASSLGLGWRLGYTF.

V and J are TRBV6-1 and TRBJ1-6; D might be TRBD1 (6 bases). CDR3 size: 15 residues. V lost 3 bases, J lost 10 bases, and 16 bases lay in between. Germline loops: CDR1 MNHNS, CDR2 SASEGT. The CDR3 DNA reads TGTGCCAGCAGTGAGAAGTACAGGGAGGGCTCACCCCTCCACTTT. It codes for CASSEKYREGSPLHF.

This clone has more than one count but fewer than ten. This sequence joins TRBV14 and TRBJ1-1, with D maybe TRBD1 (6 bases). CDR1 is SGHDN, CDR2 FVKESK, per germline. This CDR3 has 15 residues. V lost 3 bases, J lost 0 bases, and 11 bases lay in between. CDR3 in DNA: TGTGCCAGCAGCCACCCCACAGGGTTGAACACTGAAGCTTTCTTT. It encodes CASSHPTGLNTEAFF.